The sequence of this T cell receptor beta chain was determined in a study of memory CD4+ T cells and cytomegalovirus serostatus. Study-wide points: Of more than 150 reported CMV TCRbeta sequences, roughly 70 were found in memory CD4+ repertoires.

A remark on this clone: What it binds is not known.

Original data processing: After removing out-of-frame reads, approximately 2 million distinct TCRbeta sequences remained. Here immunoSEQ multiplex PCR was the method, and the copy in TCRdb shows in-frame clones only, minus some. The V and J calls and clone size were taken over from that table, and D and trimming were inferred from the DNA. The table includes some 45,000 clones, about 74% detected once. The sort gate was single viable CD3+CD4+CD8-CD45RO+ cells for memory CD4+ T cells. Serostatus was set by detecting CMV pp150, pp28, p38, p52 IgG. CDR3 length: 15 amino acids. The germline V and J ends were trimmed by 1 base and 1 base, with 9 bases remaining between them. Germline V gene lookup returns CDR1 SGHTA and CDR2 FQGNSA.

This clonotype was obtained from an adult in good health and CMV-seropositive. The chain joins TRBV7-2 to TRBJ2-3; the D gene is possibly TRBD2 (7 bases). Sequencing was performed on memory CD4+ T cells from blood. As DNA, the CDR3 is TGTGCCAGCAGCTTAGTAGGGGGGGGCACAGATACGCAGTATTTT. Protein: CASSLVGGGTDTQYF.